This T cell receptor beta chain was observed in a study of blood T cell repertoires in COVID-19. Study details: The United States, Italy and Spain provided the acute and convalescent COVID-19 samples. Sources were T cells, B-cell-depleted T cells, or PBMCs; the material itself was cDNA or gDNA.

TCRdb's copy holds only in-frame clones and misses some; the assay was immunoSEQ multiplex PCR. The sample yields some 320,000 clones, roughly 91% seen once. Patients of the Seattle cohort, enrolled during active infection, were followed longitudinally. The sequence was obtained from a woman aged 25-40 years with COVID-19, enrolled during active disease. The sequencing input was peripheral blood.

The CDR3 sequence is CASSPPTGNYNEQFF. The CDR3 DNA sequence: TGTGCCAGCAGCCCTCCGACAGGGAACTACAATGAGCAGTTCTTC. The chain employs TRBV21-1 and TRBJ2-1; the table's D call of TRBD1 was not tested on the DNA. TRBV21-1 has pseudogene status. This CDR3 comprises 15 residues.